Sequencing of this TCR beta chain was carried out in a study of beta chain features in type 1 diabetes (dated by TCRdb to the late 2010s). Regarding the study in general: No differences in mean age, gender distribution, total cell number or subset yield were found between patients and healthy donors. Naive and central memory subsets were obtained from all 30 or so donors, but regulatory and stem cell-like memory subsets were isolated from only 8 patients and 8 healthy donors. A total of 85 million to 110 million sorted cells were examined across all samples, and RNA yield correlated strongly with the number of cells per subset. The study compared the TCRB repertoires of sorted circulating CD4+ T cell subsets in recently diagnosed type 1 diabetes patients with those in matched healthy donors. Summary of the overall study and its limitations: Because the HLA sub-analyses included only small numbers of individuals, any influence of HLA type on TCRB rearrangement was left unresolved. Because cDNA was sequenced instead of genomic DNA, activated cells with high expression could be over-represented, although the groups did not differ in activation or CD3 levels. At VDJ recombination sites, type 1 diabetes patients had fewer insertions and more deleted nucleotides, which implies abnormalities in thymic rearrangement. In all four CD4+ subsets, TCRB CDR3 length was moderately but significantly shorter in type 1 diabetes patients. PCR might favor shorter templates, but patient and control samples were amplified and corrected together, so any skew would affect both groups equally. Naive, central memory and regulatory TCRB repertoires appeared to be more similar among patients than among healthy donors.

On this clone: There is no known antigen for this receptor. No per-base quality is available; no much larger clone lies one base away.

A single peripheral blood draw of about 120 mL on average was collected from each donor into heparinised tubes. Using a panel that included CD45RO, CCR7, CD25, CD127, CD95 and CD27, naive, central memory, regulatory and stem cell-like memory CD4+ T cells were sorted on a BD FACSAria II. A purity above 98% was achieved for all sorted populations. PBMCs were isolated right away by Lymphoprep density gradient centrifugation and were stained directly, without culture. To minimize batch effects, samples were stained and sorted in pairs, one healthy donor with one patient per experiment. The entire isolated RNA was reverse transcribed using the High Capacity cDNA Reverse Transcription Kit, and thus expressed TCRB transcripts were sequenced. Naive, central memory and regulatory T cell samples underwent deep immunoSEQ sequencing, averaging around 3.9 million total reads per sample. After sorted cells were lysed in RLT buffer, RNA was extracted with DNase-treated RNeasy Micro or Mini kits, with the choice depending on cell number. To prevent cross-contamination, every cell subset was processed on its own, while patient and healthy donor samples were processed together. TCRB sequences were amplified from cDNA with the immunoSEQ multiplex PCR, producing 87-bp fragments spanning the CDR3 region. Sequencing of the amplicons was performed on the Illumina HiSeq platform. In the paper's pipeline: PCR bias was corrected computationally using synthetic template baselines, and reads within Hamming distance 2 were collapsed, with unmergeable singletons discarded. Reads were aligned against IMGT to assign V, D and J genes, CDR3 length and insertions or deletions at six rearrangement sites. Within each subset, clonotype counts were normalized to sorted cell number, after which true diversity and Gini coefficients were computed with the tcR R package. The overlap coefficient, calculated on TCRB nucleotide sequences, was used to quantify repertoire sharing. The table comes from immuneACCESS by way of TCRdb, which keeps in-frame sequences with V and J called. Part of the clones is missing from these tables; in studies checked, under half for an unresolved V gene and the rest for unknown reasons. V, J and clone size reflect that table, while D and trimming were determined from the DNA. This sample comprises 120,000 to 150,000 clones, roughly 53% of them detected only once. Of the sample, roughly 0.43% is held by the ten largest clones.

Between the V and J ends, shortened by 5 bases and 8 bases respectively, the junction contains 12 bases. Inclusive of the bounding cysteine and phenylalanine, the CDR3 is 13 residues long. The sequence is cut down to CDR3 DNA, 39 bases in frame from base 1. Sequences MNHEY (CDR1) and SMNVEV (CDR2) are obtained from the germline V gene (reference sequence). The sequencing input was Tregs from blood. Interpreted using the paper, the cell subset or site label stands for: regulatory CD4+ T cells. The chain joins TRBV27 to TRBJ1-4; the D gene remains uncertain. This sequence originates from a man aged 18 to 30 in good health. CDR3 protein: CASSPPNREKLFF. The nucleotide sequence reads TGTGCCAGCAGTCCACCTAACAGAGAAAAACTGTTTTTT.